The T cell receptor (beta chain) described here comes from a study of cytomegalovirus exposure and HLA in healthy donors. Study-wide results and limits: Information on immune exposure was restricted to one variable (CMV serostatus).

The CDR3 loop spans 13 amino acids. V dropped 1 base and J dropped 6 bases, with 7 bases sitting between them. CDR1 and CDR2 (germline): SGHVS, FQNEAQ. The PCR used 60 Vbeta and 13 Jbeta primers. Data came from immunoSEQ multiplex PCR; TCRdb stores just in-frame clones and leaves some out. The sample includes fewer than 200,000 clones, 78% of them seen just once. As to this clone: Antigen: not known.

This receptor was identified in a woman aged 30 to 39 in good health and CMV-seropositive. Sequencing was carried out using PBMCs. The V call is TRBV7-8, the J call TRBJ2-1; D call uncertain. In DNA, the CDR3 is TGTGCCAGCAGCTTAGATCGTCTCAATGAGCAGTTCTTC. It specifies CASSLDRLNEQFF. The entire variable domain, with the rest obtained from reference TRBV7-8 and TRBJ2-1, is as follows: GAGVSQSPRYKVAKRGQDVALRCDPISGHVSLFWYQQALGQGPEFLTYFQNEAQLDKSGLPSDRFFAERPEGSVSTLKIQRTQQEDSAVYLCASSLDRLNEQFFGPGTRLTVL.